These 21 T cell receptor beta chains were all obtained from the same sample, sequenced in a study of beta chain features in type 1 diabetes. Study-level findings and limits: Moderate yet significant TCRB CDR3 shortening was seen in Type 1 diabetes patients in all four CD4+ subsets.

These TCRs are of unknown antigen specificity. What was sequenced were expressed TCRB transcripts, since all of the isolated RNA had been reverse transcribed. Profiling relied on immunoSEQ multiplex PCR, and the TCRdb table lists in-frame clones only, not all of them. Seen here are some 350,000 clones, around an eighth observed once, and the top ten hold roughly 0.015%. The source material was naive CD4+ T cells from blood. The receptors were gathered from a young woman with type 1 diabetes.

The chain combines TRBV5-1 with TRBJ1-1; 9 bases agree with TRBD1. CDR3 length equals 15 residues. Germline CDR1 and CDR2: SGHRS and YFSETQ. The V segment lost 5 bases and the J segment 2 bases; nucleotides outside the gene matches: 7. CDR3 sequence (DNA): TGCGCCAGCAGTTCAACAGGGGGCTATAACACTGAAGCTTTCTTT. Its translation: CASSSTGGYNTEAFF.

Only a few counts were recorded for this clone. CDR3 amino acids: CASSRVEVNEKLFF. CDR3 coding DNA: TGTGCCAGCAGCCGCGTAGAAGTCAATGAAAAACTGTTTTTT. The chain recombines TRBV7-8 with TRBJ1-4; D uncertain. V lost 5 bases and J 5 bases, leaving 12 bases between the germline ends. The CDR3 length is 14 residues. Per germline, CDR1 SGHVS and CDR2 FQNEAQ.

The gene calls are TRBV27 and TRBJ1-5; weak D call: TRBD1 (5 bases). CDR1 is MNHEY and CDR2 is SMNVEV in the germline V gene (reference sequence). The CDR3 runs 15 residues. The germline V and J ends were trimmed by 7 bases and 0 bases, with 13 bases remaining between them. The CDR3 loop is CASNTGLYSNQPQHF. CDR3 nucleotides: TGTGCCAGCAACACAGGTTTATATAGCAATCAGCCCCAGCATTTT.

The rearrangement links TRBV25-1 to TRBJ1-2; TRBD1 matches at 7 bases. CDR1 is MGHDK and CDR2 is SYGVNS in the germline V gene. The trim removed 2 bases at V and 7 bases at J, leaving 10 bases unmatched. This CDR3 region has 15 residues. CDR3 region: CASSEVEGAASGYTF. CDR3 nucleotides: TGTGCCAGCAGTGAAGTTGAGGGGGCGGCTAGTGGCTACACCTTC.

This clone appeared a few times. V and J are TRBV7-2 and TRBJ2-3, with 7 bases identical to TRBD1. Germline values: CDR1 SGHTA, CDR2 FQGNSA. The CDR3 is 13 residues long. V was clipped by 8 bases and J by 5 bases; unmatched bases: 7. The CDR3 DNA follows: TGTGCCAGCTCAGACAGGGCGGTAGATACGCAGTATTTT. It yields the protein CASSDRAVDTQYF. Looking up the rest from reference TRBV7-2 and TRBJ2-3 gives the full variable domain: GAGVSQSPSNKVTEKGKDVELRCDPISGHTALYWYRQSLGQGLEFLIYFQGNSAPDKSGLPSDRFSAERTGGSVSTLTIQRTQQEDSAVYLCASSDRAVDTQYFGPGTRLTVL.

The table lists this clone with a few counts. The DNA for the CDR3 is TGTGCCAGCAGCTTTTACACTAGCGGGATGAATGAGCAGTTCTTC. Residues: CASSFYTSGMNEQFF. The chain joins TRBV11-2 to TRBJ2-1; the match to TRBD2 covers 10 bases. Germline-derived CDR1 and CDR2 are SGHAT and FQNNGV. CDR3 size: 15 residues. V shed 3 bases, J shed 7 bases, and the junction held 6 bases outside the gene matches.

J is TRBJ2-3 and V is TRBV4-1; TRBD2 aligns across 13 bases. The CDR3 is 18 amino acids. V was clipped by 3 bases and J by 5 bases; unmatched bases: 11. From germline, CDR1 is MGHRA and CDR2 YSYEKL. CDR3 region: CASSQDRLAGGTGDTQYF. For the CDR3, the DNA is TGCGCCAGCAGCCAGGACCGACTAGCGGGAGGTACGGGAGATACGCAGTATTTT.

There are a few counts of this clone. The chain recombines TRBV23-1 with TRBJ2-1; 8 bases map to TRBD1. TRBV23-1 is treated as an ORF (open reading frame) with a function not yet certain. CDR3 size: 14 residues. With V trimmed by 4 bases and J by 7 bases, 6 bases remained unmatched. CDR3 region: CASSPRGHTNEQFF. The CDR3 nucleotides read TGCGCCAGCAGTCCCAGGGGGCATACGAATGAGCAGTTCTTC.

The chain has TRBV25-1 and TRBJ1-1; D may be TRBD1 (5 bases). V lost 7 bases and J 8 bases, leaving 8 bases between the germline ends. Germline CDR1 MGHDK, CDR2 SYGVNS. CDR3 length: 10 amino acids. The CDR3 sequence is CASTGYEAFF. The CDR3 region has the DNA TGTGCCAGCACAGGGTACGAAGCTTTCTTT.

This chain joins TRBV7-9 and TRBJ1-2, with D uncertain. The CDR3 has 13 amino acids. Per the germline V gene, CDR1 is SEHNR and CDR2 is FQNEAQ (reference sequence). The V and J ends lost 5 bases and 5 bases respectively, with 12 bases between them. The CDR3, as DNA: TGTGCCAGCAGCCCTAGTGGGTCTTATGGCTACACCTTC. Translating it yields CASSPSGSYGYTF.

This clone was observed a few times. The chain joins TRBV28 to TRBJ1-2; 11 positions match TRBD1. V lost 6 bases to trimming and J lost 4 bases; unmatched junction nucleotides: 4. Germline V gives CDR1 MDHEN, CDR2 SYDVKM. CDR3 length: 14 amino acids. CDR3 loop: CASSSGTGGYGYTF. Written as DNA, the CDR3 is TGTGCCAGCAGCTCCGGGACAGGGGGCTATGGCTACACCTTC.

The V and J genes are TRBV6-1 and TRBJ1-1; 8 nucleotides agree with TRBD1. This CDR3 is 14 amino acids long. The germline V gene encodes CDR1 MNHNS and CDR2 SASEGT. V was clipped by 5 bases and J by 11 bases; unmatched bases: 13. Here the CDR3 reads CASSNRGYIEMAFF. CDR3 nucleotide sequence: TGTGCCAGCAGTAACAGGGGGTACATTGAGATGGCTTTCTTT.

V gene TRBV2 combines with J gene TRBJ1-2, with D maybe TRBD1 (5 bases). Between the trimmed V and J ends, which lost 4 bases and 7 bases, there was a span of 10 bases. This CDR3 region has 12 residues. Germline V gene data show CDR1 as SNHLY and CDR2 as FYNNEI. DNA of the CDR3: TGTGCCAGCAGTGGCGGGGCAGCTGGCTACACCTTC. It yields the protein CASSGGAAGYTF.

This clone was observed a few times. The V gene is TRBV2, the J gene TRBJ2-1; D gene ambiguous. The germline CDR1 and CDR2 sequences are SNHLY and FYNNEI. V was trimmed by 6 bases and J by 8 bases, leaving 17 bases between them. The CDR3 has 14 amino acids. CDR3 sequence reads: CASSASSSRYEQFF. For the CDR3, the DNA is TGTGCCAGCAGCGCCTCCAGTTCCCGATATGAGCAGTTCTTC.

This clone was counted only a few times. The chain is built from TRBV6-6 and TRBJ2-3; 7 positions match TRBD2. The trim removed 0 bases at V and 5 bases at J, leaving 5 bases unmatched. Germline CDR1 MNHNY, CDR2 SVGAGI (reference sequence). This CDR3 is built from 15 residues. CDR3 sequence (DNA): TGTGCCAGCAGTTACTCTCTTGGGGGGGGAGATACGCAGTATTTT. This encodes CASSYSLGGGDTQYF.

J is TRBJ2-1 and V is TRBV19; D perhaps matches TRBD2 (5 bases). V gave up 8 bases and J gave up 3 bases, with 20 bases separating them. The CDR3 length is 16 residues. Germline loops: CDR1 LNHDA, CDR2 SQIVND (reference sequence). The CDR3 loop reads CASRKYPDGDYNEQFF. CDR3 bases: TGTGCCAGTCGGAAATACCCGGACGGGGACTACAATGAGCAGTTCTTC.

This chain joins TRBV4-1 and TRBJ2-1; perhaps TRBD2 as D (5 bases). The V and J ends lost 1 base and 7 bases respectively, with 20 bases between them. Germline CDR1 and CDR2: MGHRA and YSYEKL. There are 17 residues in the CDR3. The DNA for the CDR3 is TGCGCCAGCAGCCAAGGGGTCCGGGGTAGGATTGGGAATGAGCAGTTCTTC. Amino acid sequence: CASSQGVRGRIGNEQFF.

The J gene is TRBJ2-7, the V gene TRBV27, with 9 bases that match TRBD1. CDR3 length equals 15 residues. CDR1 and CDR2 from the germline V gene are MNHEY and SMNVEV (reference sequence). The ends lost 5 bases at V and 2 bases at J; junction bases unmatched: 7. CDR3 sequence (DNA): TGTGCCAGCAGTCCCCTAGGACAGGGGACCTACGAGCAGTACTTC. This translates into CASSPLGQGTYEQYF.

V is TRBV7-2 and J is TRBJ2-4; D is unresolved. V lost 2 bases and J 0 bases, leaving 5 bases between the germline ends. This CDR3 region has 14 residues. The V gene's germline CDR1 is SGHTA and CDR2 FQGNSA. CDR3 in amino acids: CASSLPVAKNIQYF. In nucleotides, the CDR3 is TGTGCCAGCAGCTTACCCGTAGCCAAAAACATTCAGTACTTC.

This rearrangement joins TRBV7-9 to TRBJ1-1, with D maybe TRBD1 (5 bases). In germline, CDR1 is SEHNR, CDR2 FQNEAQ (reference sequence). V lost 2 bases, J lost 7 bases, and 11 bases lay in between. The CDR3 is 13 amino acids. The CDR3 bases are TGTGCCAGCAGCTTACAGCAGGGCAGTGAAGCTTTCTTT. It translates to CASSLQQGSEAFF.

The rearrangement uses TRBV11-2 and TRBJ2-7, with D unclear. V was trimmed by 2 bases and J by 1 base, leaving 9 bases between them. CDR1 is SGHAT, CDR2 FQNNGV, per germline. The CDR3 spans 14 residues. This CDR3 is CASSLFYSSYEQYF. CDR3 in DNA: TGTGCCAGCAGCTTATTTTACAGTTCCTACGAGCAGTACTTC.